Shown below are 22 T cell receptor beta chains from a single sample sequenced in a study of OX40 agonist ivuxolimab in advanced cancers. Data came from immunoSEQ multiplex PCR; TCRdb stores just in-frame clones and leaves some out. The repertoire holds approximately 54,000 clones, with 75% to 95% as singletons. The specimen comprised CD4+ or CD8+ T cells sorted from blood, sampled in a trial of the OX40 agonist ivuxolimab. The source is an adult with an advanced solid tumor such as melanoma, head and neck, liver or kidney cancer.

The chain links TRBV19 to TRBJ2-5, with a possible D match to TRBD2 (7 bases). CDR1 is LNHDA and CDR2 is SQIVND in the germline V gene (reference sequence). Trimming shortened V by 6 bases and J by 5 bases, and 22 bases separated the two germline ends. There are 16 residues in the CDR3. The CDR3 loop is CASRIGGGDILETQYF. The CDR3 DNA reads TGTGCCAGTAGGATTGGCGGGGGCGATATCCTGGAGACCCAGTACTTC.

This clone appeared once. This rearrangement joins TRBV2 to TRBJ1-5, with 8 bases matching TRBD1. J was trimmed by 7 bases and V by 6 bases; bases with no gene match: 8. The CDR3 length is 14 residues. Germline V gene data show CDR1 as SNHLY and CDR2 as FYNNEI. The CDR3 protein is CASSPTGDDQPQHF. DNA for the CDR3: TGTGCCAGCAGCCCGACAGGGGATGACCAGCCCCAGCATTTT.

The chain links TRBV10-3 to TRBJ1-2; D is unresolved. Germline V gene data show CDR1 as ENHRY and CDR2 as SYGVKD. The ends were cut back, 4 bases at V and 3 bases at J, with 6 bases in the middle. The CDR3 has 12 residues. CDR3 residues: CAISGEDYGYTF. The CDR3 nucleotides are TGTGCCATCAGTGGAGAAGACTATGGCTACACCTTC.

This chain links TRBV7-9 with TRBJ1-2; TRBD1 matches at 8 bases. V was pared by 5 bases and J by 6 bases, with 11 bases of the junction left unmatched. Germline loops: CDR1 SEHNR, CDR2 FQNEAQ (reference sequence). The CDR3 runs 15 residues. This CDR3 reads CASSGLTGDADGYTF. CDR3 DNA: TGTGCCAGCAGCGGGCTGACAGGGGATGCGGATGGCTACACCTTC. Filled out from reference TRBV7-9 and TRBJ1-2, the complete variable domain reads DTGVSQNPRHKITKRGQNVTFRCDPISEHNRLYWYRQTLGQGPEFLTYFQNEAQLEKSRLLSDRFSAERPKGSFSTLEIQRTEQGDSAMYLCASSGLTGDADGYTFGSGTRLTVV.

This clone was seen once. The chain recombines TRBV27 with TRBJ1-1, with a weak D call TRBD1 (5 bases). V lost 6 bases, J lost 2 bases, and 16 bases lay in between. Germline V gene lookup returns CDR1 MNHEY and CDR2 SMNVEV (reference sequence). The CDR3 loop spans 15 amino acids. CDR3 sequence reads: CASRTMGRGNTEAFF. CDR3 DNA: TGTGCCAGCAGAACGATGGGACGGGGAAACACTGAAGCTTTCTTT.

The rearrangement links TRBV9 to TRBJ1-2; D gene uncertain. CDR1 and CDR2 from the germline V gene are SGDLS and YYNGEE. The CDR3 totals 13 residues. V lost 5 bases and J 4 bases, leaving 12 bases between the germline ends. CDR3: CASRGDGGYGYTF. The CDR3 DNA reads as TGTGCCAGCAGAGGAGACGGTGGCTATGGCTACACCTTC.

The chain employs TRBV4-1 and TRBJ2-7, with 10 bases matching TRBD1. The CDR3 has 15 residues. CDR1 and CDR2 (germline): MGHRA, YSYEKL. The ends lost 1 base at V and 3 bases at J; junction bases unmatched: 3. The CDR3, as DNA: TGCGCCAGCAGCCAAGGGGGACAGGGGAGCTACGAGCAGTACTTC. It codes for CASSQGGQGSYEQYF.

The chain recombines TRBV6-6 with TRBJ2-1, with D possibly TRBD1 on 7 matching bases. Germline CDR1 and CDR2: MNHNY and SVGAGI (reference sequence). Trimming cost V 2 bases and J 7 bases, with 15 bases left between them. The CDR3 has 15 amino acids. The CDR3 reads CASSYGGGELNEQFF. The DNA of the CDR3 is TGTGCCAGCAGTTACGGAGGGGGCGAGTTGAATGAGCAGTTCTTC.

The rearrangement joins TRBV5-1 to TRBJ2-7; possible D gene TRBD2, 6 bases. This CDR3 spans 12 amino acids. V was trimmed by 4 bases and J by 1 base, leaving 6 bases between them. CDR1 is SGHRS and CDR2 is YFSETQ in the germline V gene. The CDR3 DNA is TGCGCCAGCAGCGGAGGGTCCTACGAGCAGTACTTC. Translating it yields CASSGGSYEQYF.

In this sample, this clone turned up a few times. J is TRBJ1-2 and V is TRBV27, with 7 bases that match TRBD1. The CDR3 is 15 residues long. Germline V gene data show CDR1 as MNHEY and CDR2 as SMNVEV (reference sequence). V dropped 8 bases and J dropped 2; count of bases not matched to a gene: 11. This chain's CDR3 is CASAARTGANYGYTF. The CDR3 DNA sequence: TGTGCCAGCGCCGCTAGAACAGGGGCCAACTATGGCTACACCTTC.

The chain carries TRBV10-3 and TRBJ2-5; no clear D. Looked up from germline, CDR1 is ENHRY and CDR2 is SYGVKD. V was clipped by 2 bases and J by 1 base, with 8 bases between them. The CDR3 runs 14 residues. The chain's CDR3 is CAISEDNSQETQYF. The CDR3 region has the DNA TGTGCCATCAGTGAGGATAACAGCCAAGAGACCCAGTACTTC.

This sequence joins TRBV28 and TRBJ1-5, with unresolved D. Deletions cut 3 bases from V and 0 bases from J, with 15 bases between. The germline V gene has CDR1 MDHEN and CDR2 SYDVKM. The CDR3 runs 17 residues. The CDR3 region has the DNA TGTGCCAGCAGTTTCCCGGCAGACCCGTATAGCAATCAGCCCCAGCATTTT. It encodes CASSFPADPYSNQPQHF.

This chain uses TRBV5-5 with TRBJ2-7; 8 bases align to TRBD1. Germline loops: CDR1 SGHKS, CDR2 YYEKEE (reference sequence). The CDR3 spans 15 residues. The trim removed 4 bases at V and 0 bases at J, leaving 6 bases unmatched. CDR3: CASSENQGASYEQYF. The CDR3 nucleotides are TGTGCCAGCAGCGAGAACCAGGGGGCCTCCTACGAGCAGTACTTC.

CDR3 DNA sequence: TGTGCCAGCAGCTTAGAGACTAGCGGAAATACCTACGAGCAGTACTTC. Translating gives CASSLETSGNTYEQYF. This chain joins TRBV7-9 and TRBJ2-7; TRBD2 aligns across 9 bases. Trimming at V came to 1 base and at J to 2 bases, leaving 6 bases not matched to a gene. The V gene's germline CDR1 is SEHNR and CDR2 FQNEAQ (reference sequence). This CDR3 region has 16 residues.

The rearrangement uses TRBV13 and TRBJ1-2; maybe TRBD1 (6 bases). The germline CDR1 and CDR2 sequences are PRHDT and FYEKMQ (reference sequence). Deletions cut 4 bases from V and 6 bases from J, with 24 bases between. The CDR3 spans 17 residues. The CDR3 reads CASSSSLTGGASHGYTF. CDR3 nucleotide sequence: TGTGCCAGCAGCTCATCTTTAACGGGGGGCGCTTCTCATGGCTACACCTTC.

The chain uses TRBV5-8 and TRBJ1-1; D is uncertain. V lost 4 bases and J 0 bases, leaving 28 bases between the germline ends. In germline, CDR1 is SGHTS, CDR2 YDEGEE. The CDR3 extends over 20 amino acids. The DNA of the CDR3 is TGTGCCAGCAGCGCGGACGCAGAGGACTTTTCCGTACATATGAACACTGAAGCTTTCTTT. Translated, it gives CASSADAEDFSVHMNTEAFF.

V and J are TRBV11-2 and TRBJ2-7, with TRBD1 as a possible D gene (6 bases). The CDR3 sequence is 15 residues long. V gave up 5 bases and J gave up 7 bases, with 21 bases separating them. Germline CDR1 reads SGHAT; CDR2 reads FQNNGV. The CDR3 protein is CASSPGTTDSGEQYF. CDR3 DNA sequence: TGTGCCAGCAGCCCCGGGACAACGGACTCAGGGGAGCAGTACTTC.

V is TRBV7-2 and J is TRBJ1-6; weak D call: TRBD1 (5 bases). Trimming cost V 6 bases and J 0 bases, with 12 bases left between them. The germline V gene has CDR1 SGHTA and CDR2 FQGNSA. CDR3 length: 16 amino acids. Here the CDR3 reads CASSWGRVSYNSPLHF. In nucleotides, the CDR3 is TGTGCCAGCAGTTGGGGGAGGGTCTCCTATAATTCACCCCTCCACTTT.

This rearrangement joins TRBV4-1 to TRBJ2-3; 8 bases match TRBD2. This CDR3 is 15 amino acids long. J gave up 2 bases and V 6 bases, and 7 bases lay outside the gene matches. Germline V gene data show CDR1 as MGHRA and CDR2 as YSYEKL. The CDR3: CASRPTGGYTDTQYF. For the CDR3, the DNA is TGCGCCAGCAGGCCCACGGGGGGGTACACAGATACGCAGTATTTT.

The V gene is TRBV7-6, the J gene TRBJ1-6, with TRBD1 matching over 9 bases. V gave up 3 bases and J gave up 3 bases; unmatched junction bases: 6. This CDR3 is 17 amino acids long. In germline, CDR1 is SGHVS, CDR2 FNYEAQ. The CDR3 coding sequence is TGTGCCAGCAGCTTGACAGGGGGGAAGAACTATAATTCACCCCTCCACTTT. Protein: CASSLTGGKNYNSPLHF.

The chain recombines TRBV19 with TRBJ1-2, with no clear D. CDR1 and CDR2 from the germline V gene are LNHDA and SQIVND (reference sequence). Trimming left V 9 bases short and J 2 bases short, with 13 bases between. CDR3 size: 13 residues. The CDR3 DNA sequence: TGTGCCAGCCAAACTGGGCAGAACTATGGCTACACCTTC. Amino acid sequence: CASQTGQNYGYTF.

The chain recombines TRBV14 with TRBJ2-5; TRBD1 is a possible D gene (6 bases). Trimming took 5 bases from V and 4 from J, leaving 14 bases between them. This CDR3 has 14 residues. Germline lookup yields CDR1 SGHDN and CDR2 FVKESK. The CDR3 loop is CASSEQGFGETQYF. The CDR3 nucleotides read TGTGCCAGCAGCGAGCAGGGGTTCGGAGAGACCCAGTACTTC. Using reference TRBV14 and TRBJ2-5 for the parts outside the CDR3, the full variable domain is EAGVTQFPSHSVIEKGQTVTLRCDPISGHDNLYWYRRVMGKEIKFLLHFVKESKQDESGMPNNRFLAERTGGTYSTLKVQPAELEDSGVYFCASSEQGFGETQYFGPGTRLLVL.